This record concerns one T cell receptor (beta chain) sequence. Its cognate antigen has yet to be identified. No much larger clone exists at a distance of one base, and base qualities are not known. The entry originates in a study of blood T cell repertoires in COVID-19 (dated by TCRdb to the early 2020s). Regarding the study in general: Samples from collaborators originated in the United States, Italy and Spain and spanned both the acute and convalescent phases of COVID-19. Subjects who had been exposed to COVID-19, were actively infected with it, or had recovered from it provided the deeply sampled blood TCRbeta repertoires that made up the dataset. The samples were drawn from two sources: the first 160 participants of the ongoing ImmuneRACE study, and about 1,300 subjects contributed by 6 global collaborators. Sample metadata almost always included a de-identified subject ID, COVID-19 status, age in years and sex. The material from the prospective study consisted of cDNA or gDNA derived from T cells, B-cell-depleted T cells, or PBMCs. Where HLA class I and class II types were available, the types were taken from metadata supplied by the sample provider, not from assay-based typing. The repertoires were released in a freely available public database intended as a resource for research on the immune response to SARS-CoV-2. What the authors observed across the whole study: Clinical and demographic metadata were provided uncurated, with the amount varying by source and participant.

The germline V gene (reference sequence) yields LNHNV for CDR1 and YYDKDF for CDR2. Trimming costs V 0 bases and J 8 bases, and their ends lie 16 bases apart. The CDR3, cysteine through phenylalanine, is 15 amino acids long. Here the CDR3 DNA is all that survives: 45 bases in frame from base 1. TCRbeta CDR3 regions were amplified from genomic DNA by means of the immunoSEQ Assay, a bias-controlled multiplex PCR. The study's processing was this. The number of nucleated cells in each sample was estimated from the amplification of reference gene primers within the assay. Sequence reads were collapsed and filtered to measure the absolute abundance of every unique TCRbeta CDR3 rearrangement. Productive Simpson clonality was computed per sample as the square root of Simpson's diversity index over productive rearrangements. TCRdb obtained this table from immuneACCESS and retained in-frame rearrangements with V and J assigned. These tables miss some clones; where compared with another copy, unresolved V genes account for less than half of the shortfall, and the remainder is unexplained. V and J calls and clone size come straight from that table; D and trimming were deduced from the DNA. For this sample the table gives more than 300,000 clones, of which under 90% were detected only once. The ten largest clones represent 1.5% to 2% of the sample.

In Seattle, one collaborating source enrolled patients while the infection was active and tracked those patients longitudinally over the course of disease. Each collaborating institution followed its own protocols to collect whole blood in K2EDTA tubes. For TCRbeta analysis, collaborators shipped samples as frozen whole blood, isolated PBMCs, or DNA extracted from either of those sample types. Sample: peripheral blood. The TCR sequence derives from a woman in her thirties with COVID-19, enrolled during active disease. The rearrangement joined TRBV15 to TRBJ1-2, with no D gene named confidently. The CDR3 protein: CATSRERIRPVGYTF. DNA sequence: TGTGCCACCAGCAGAGAGAGGATACGCCCGGTCGGCTACACCTTC.